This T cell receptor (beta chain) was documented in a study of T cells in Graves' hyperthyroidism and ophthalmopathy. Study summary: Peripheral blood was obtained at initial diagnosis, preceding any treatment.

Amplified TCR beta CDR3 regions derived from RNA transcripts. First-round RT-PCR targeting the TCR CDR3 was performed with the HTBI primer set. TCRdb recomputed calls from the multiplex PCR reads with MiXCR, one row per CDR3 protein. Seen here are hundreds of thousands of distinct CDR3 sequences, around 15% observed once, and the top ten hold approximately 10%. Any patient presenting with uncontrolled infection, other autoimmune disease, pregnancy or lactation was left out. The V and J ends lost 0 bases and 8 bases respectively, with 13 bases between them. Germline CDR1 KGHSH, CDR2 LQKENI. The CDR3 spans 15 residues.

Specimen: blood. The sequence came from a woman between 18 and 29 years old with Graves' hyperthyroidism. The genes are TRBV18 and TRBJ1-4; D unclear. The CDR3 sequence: CASSPPTEFREKLFF. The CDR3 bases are TGTGCCAGCTCACCACCTACCGAATTCAGGGAAAAACTGTTTTTT. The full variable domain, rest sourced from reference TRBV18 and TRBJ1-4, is NAGVMQNPRHLVRRRGQEARLRCSPMKGHSHVYWYRQLPEEGLKFMVYLQKENIIDESGMPKERFSAEFPKEGPSILRIQQVVRGDSAAYFCASSPPTEFREKLFFGSGTQLSVL.